One T cell receptor (beta chain) is described in this entry. This entry comes from a study of blood T cell repertoires in COVID-19. Study context: Sites in the United States, Italy and Spain provided acute and convalescent COVID-19 samples. PBMCs, B-cell-depleted T cells, or T cells provided the cDNA or gDNA that made up the material.

Clinical histories supplied by participants themselves formed the basis of cohort assignment. How the authors handled the data: Researchers report that nucleated cell counts were estimated from reference gene primer amplification. The assay was immunoSEQ multiplex PCR, and TCRdb's table has in-frame clones only and misses some. Clonal size and the V and J genes are those of that table, whereas D and trimming came from the DNA. The sample consists of 150,000 to 200,000 clones, roughly nine tenths of them appearing once. Germline V CDR1 and CDR2: MNHNY, SVGAGI (reference sequence). CDR3 length equals 13 residues. V lost 0 bases and J lost 10, with 10 bases in between.

The TCR was taken from a woman in her late teens or twenties who had recovered from COVID-19. The J gene is TRBJ2-1, the V gene TRBV6-6, with a weak D call TRBD2 (6 bases). Sequenced sample: PBMCs or T cells enriched from blood (not recorded which). The CDR3 loop reads CASSYSEGGEQFF. CDR3 in DNA: TGTGCCAGCAGTTACTCCGAGGGAGGCGAGCAGTTCTTC.